One and the same sample provided the 28 T cell receptor beta chains below, sequenced in a study of T cell responses to AZD1222 COVID-19 vaccine. Here immunoSEQ multiplex PCR was the method, and the copy in TCRdb shows in-frame clones only, minus some. This table has 120,000 to 150,000 clones, around 91% appearing once. The sequenced sample was peripheral blood, obtained on day 0 of AZD1222 vaccination. These TCRs come from an adult in good health.

The chain recombines TRBV6-1 with TRBJ1-6; the D is unclear. CDR3 size: 16 residues. The V end lost 1 base, the J end lost 8 bases, and 15 bases lay between the germline ends. In germline, CDR1 is MNHNS, CDR2 SASEGT. The CDR3 nucleotides read TGTGCCAGCAGTGAAGTTATTGGGTTGTTGGATTCACCCCTCCACTTT. Protein product: CASSEVIGLLDSPLHF.

This chain joins TRBV19 and TRBJ2-2; D tentatively reads TRBD1 or TRBD2 (5 bases each). The CDR3 has 14 amino acids. Germline V gene sequence: CDR1 LNHDA, CDR2 SQIVND (reference sequence). Trimming cost V 5 bases and J 0 bases, with 7 bases left between them. The CDR3 spells CASSPGPNTGELFF. CDR3 nucleotide sequence: TGTGCCAGTAGTCCGGGGCCGAACACCGGGGAGCTGTTTTTT.

The V gene is TRBV2, the J gene TRBJ1-1; D is ambiguous. Trimming removed 4 bases from V and 7 bases from J, with 22 bases in between. The V gene's germline CDR1 is SNHLY and CDR2 FYNNEI. CDR3 length equals 16 residues. CDR3 coding DNA: TGTGCCAGCAGTGTGGATACTACTCTGAACAGTGGTGAAGCTTTCTTT. Protein: CASSVDTTLNSGEAFF.

The chain carries TRBV7-8 and TRBJ1-1; 9 nucleotides line up with TRBD1. Germline trimming cut 4 bases from V and 1 base from J; bases unmatched to any gene: 7. The germline gives CDR1 SGHVS, CDR2 FQNEAQ. The CDR3 has 16 amino acids. In nucleotides, the CDR3 is TGTGCCAGCAGCTCGCCGGGACAGGGCACGAACACTGAAGCTTTCTTT. It specifies CASSSPGQGTNTEAFF.

The chain recombines TRBV29-1 with TRBJ2-3; 9 positions agree with TRBD1. Germline assignment: CDR1 SQVTM and CDR2 ANQGSEA. V was pared by 7 bases and J by 1 base, with 3 bases of the junction left unmatched. The CDR3 is made up of 13 amino acids. CDR3 sequence (DNA): TGCAGCGGGAGACAGGGGGGCACAGATACGCAGTATTTT. Protein: CSGRQGGTDTQYF.

This chain joins TRBV2 and TRBJ1-2; D gene ambiguous. V was cut by 8 bases and J by 4 bases, with 11 bases left in between. In germline, CDR1 is SNHLY, CDR2 FYNNEI. The CDR3 totals 12 residues. In nucleotides, the CDR3 is TGTGCCAGCTCTCTCCAGGCCTATGGCTACACCTTC. Amino acids: CASSLQAYGYTF.

J is TRBJ2-7 and V is TRBV27; D might be TRBD2 (6 bases). The CDR3 covers 14 residues. Trimming shortened V by 5 bases and J by 0 bases, and 11 bases separated the two germline ends. The germline gives CDR1 MNHEY, CDR2 SMNVEV (reference sequence). CDR3 amino acids: CASSLGDFSYEQYF. In DNA, the CDR3 is TGTGCCAGCAGTCTAGGGGACTTCTCCTACGAGCAGTACTTC.

This clone has just one count. The chain has TRBV7-2 and TRBJ2-2; D gene ambiguous. CDR1 SGHTA and CDR2 FQGNSA come from the germline V gene. The CDR3 is 11 residues long. Trimming removed 3 bases from V and 14 bases from J, with 10 bases in between. CDR3 sequence reads: CASSFYTDLFF. CDR3 nucleotide sequence: TGTGCCAGCAGCTTTTACACCGATCTGTTTTTT.

The rearrangement uses TRBV3-1 (or the pseudogene TRBV3-2) and TRBJ2-6; D is undetermined. Trimming removed 0 bases at V and 0 bases at J, with 9 bases between. Germline-derived CDR1 and CDR2 are LGHDT and YNNKEL (reference sequence). The CDR3 totals 17 residues. In nucleotides, the CDR3 is TGTGCCAGCAGCCAAGAGAAACATTGCTCTGGGGCCAACGTCCTGACTTTC. It translates to CASSQEKHCSGANVLTF.

V gene TRBV28 combines with J gene TRBJ1-4; 7 bases match TRBD1. This CDR3 is built from 15 residues. The germline CDR1 and CDR2 sequences are MDHEN and SYDVKM. V shed 6 bases and J 5 bases; nucleotides not matched to a gene: 9. This chain's CDR3 is CASRKLQGINEKLFF. DNA for the CDR3: TGTGCCAGCAGGAAACTACAGGGGATAAATGAAAAACTGTTTTTT. The full variable domain, with the rest looked up from reference TRBV28 and TRBJ1-4, is DVKVTQSSRYLVKRTGEKVFLECVQDMDHENMFWYRQDPGLGLRLIYFSYDVKMKEKGDIPEGYSVSREKKERFSLILESASTNQTSMYLCASRKLQGINEKLFFGSGTQLSVL.

This clone appeared once. J is TRBJ2-1 and V is TRBV11-2, with 8 positions matching TRBD2. The CDR3 sequence is 14 residues long. With V trimmed by 4 bases and J by 12 bases, 11 bases remained unmatched. The germline gives CDR1 SGHAT, CDR2 FQNNGV. The CDR3 spells CASSSSGGSDWQFF. In DNA form, the CDR3 reads TGTGCCAGCAGCTCCAGCGGGGGTAGTGATTGGCAGTTCTTC.

The sample holds one count of this clone. The CDR3 loop is CASSFNTNTEAFF. In nucleotides, the CDR3 is TGTGCCAGCAGCTTTAACACGAACACTGAAGCTTTCTTT. The V gene is TRBV7-9, the J gene TRBJ1-1; D call uncertain. This CDR3 comprises 13 residues. The germline gives CDR1 SEHNR, CDR2 FQNEAQ (reference sequence). Trimming removed 3 bases from V and 1 base from J, with 6 bases in between.

The chain uses TRBV28 and TRBJ1-1; D call uncertain. Germline CDR1 reads MDHEN; CDR2 reads SYDVKM. The CDR3 has 12 amino acids. The ends were cut back, 0 bases at V and 7 bases at J, with 6 bases in the middle. The CDR3, as DNA: TGTGCCAGCAGTTTATGGGGATTTGAAGCTTTCTTT. Protein sequence: CASSLWGFEAFF. The full variable domain, completed using reference TRBV28 and TRBJ1-1, is DVKVTQSSRYLVKRTGEKVFLECVQDMDHENMFWYRQDPGLGLRLIYFSYDVKMKEKGDIPEGYSVSREKKERFSLILESASTNQTSMYLCASSLWGFEAFFGQGTRLTVV.

The V and J genes are TRBV6-5 and TRBJ1-1; no clear D. V was cut by 2 bases and J by 10 bases, with 17 bases left in between. The CDR3 is made up of 14 amino acids. The germline V gene encodes CDR1 MNHEY and CDR2 SVGAGI. The CDR3 DNA sequence: TGTGCCAGCAGTTACGTTCCCCGCCACCGTCCAGCTTTCTTT. Its translation: CASSYVPRHRPAFF.

The chain links TRBV7-2 to TRBJ2-1; D not resolved. Germline CDR1 reads SGHTA; CDR2 reads FQGNSA. CDR3 length equals 15 residues. The V gene lost 2 bases and the J gene lost 1 base, with 9 bases spanning the gap. The CDR3 reads CASSLISSSYNEQFF. CDR3 in DNA: TGTGCCAGCAGCTTAATCTCATCTTCCTACAATGAGCAGTTCTTC. Together with reference TRBV7-2 and TRBJ2-1, the CDR3 gives the full variable domain: GAGVSQSPSNKVTEKGKDVELRCDPISGHTALYWYRQSLGQGLEFLIYFQGNSAPDKSGLPSDRFSAERTGGSVSTLTIQRTQQEDSAVYLCASSLISSSYNEQFFGPGTRLTVL.

A word on this clone: The sample has other DNA sequences that encode this CDR3 too. CDR3 protein: CATSRDWGYEQYF. CDR3 coding DNA: TGTGCCACCAGCAGAGATTGGGGGTACGAGCAGTACTTC. This chain connects TRBV15 to TRBJ2-7; TRBD1 or TRBD2 may be the D gene (5 bases each). Germline V gene data show CDR1 as LNHNV and CDR2 as YYDKDF (reference sequence). Trimming stripped 0 bases from V and 4 bases from J, with 7 bases between. This CDR3 contains 13 residues.

The chain is built from TRBV9 and TRBJ1-2, with D unresolved. V lost 3 bases, J lost 2 bases, and 14 bases lay in between. Looked up from germline, CDR1 is SGDLS and CDR2 is YYNGEE. This CDR3 has 15 amino acids. CDR3 in DNA: TGTGCCAGCAGCGACCACGGACGGGGAAACTATGGCTACACCTTC. Encoded protein: CASSDHGRGNYGYTF.

The chain recombines TRBV18 with TRBJ1-2; 8 positions match TRBD1. V lost 5 bases and J lost 1; bases outside the gene matches: 6. The CDR3 covers 15 residues. Germline V CDR1 and CDR2: KGHSH, LQKENI. The CDR3 region has the DNA TGTGCCAGCTCATCGGACAGGGAAGATAACTATGGCTACACCTTC. It yields the protein CASSSDREDNYGYTF.

This chain links TRBV3-1 (or the pseudogene TRBV3-2) with TRBJ2-1; TRBD2 matches 12 bases. The germline V gene has CDR1 LGHDT and CDR2 YNNKEL (reference sequence). The CDR3 consists of 18 residues. V lost 4 bases and J lost 2; bases outside the gene matches: 9. The CDR3 here is CASSLSASGGVAYNEQFF. CDR3 nucleotides: TGTGCCAGCAGCCTCTCGGCTAGCGGGGGGGTCGCCTACAATGAGCAGTTCTTC.

The chain has TRBV6-2 or TRBV6-3 and TRBJ2-7; 7 bases match TRBD1. The germline V gene encodes CDR1 MNHEY and CDR2 SVGEGT. V lost 7 bases and J lost 2; bases outside the gene matches: 14. The CDR3 spans 16 residues. The chain's CDR3 is CASTPIFGTEAYEQYF. In DNA, the CDR3 is TGTGCCAGCACCCCCATTTTCGGGACAGAAGCCTACGAGCAGTACTTC.

The V gene is TRBV11-1, the J gene TRBJ2-7; D not certain. Germline assignment: CDR1 SGHAT and CDR2 FQDESV (reference sequence). The germline V and J ends were trimmed by 4 bases and 6 bases, with 16 bases remaining between them. CDR3 length: 14 residues. CDR3 in amino acids: CASSSLRDVGEQYF. In DNA form, the CDR3 reads TGTGCCAGCAGCTCATTACGAGATGTAGGCGAGCAGTACTTC.

The chain carries TRBV10-1 and TRBJ2-7; no definite D call. Germline V gene data show CDR1 as WNHNN and CDR2 as SYGVQD (reference sequence). The ends were cut back, 6 bases at V and 6 bases at J, with 18 bases in the middle. The CDR3 runs 14 residues. The CDR3 DNA reads as TGCGCCAGCAGAGGCGTTCTGAGTACCCGCGAGCAGTACTTC. Protein: CASRGVLSTREQYF.

This clone appeared a single time. The J gene is TRBJ1-1, the V gene TRBV6-6; TRBD1 agrees at 7 bases. Germline-derived CDR1 and CDR2 are MNHNY and SVGAGI (reference sequence). The CDR3 spans 15 residues. The V gene end was trimmed by 5 bases and the J gene end by 0 bases; junction bases not matched to a gene: 6. The CDR3 nucleotides are TGTGCCAGCAGTGACCCCGACAGGGTGAACACTGAAGCTTTCTTT. This encodes CASSDPDRVNTEAFF.

The chain joins TRBV9 to TRBJ2-1; D is unresolved. Deletions cut 3 bases from V and 0 bases from J, with 10 bases between. The germline gives CDR1 SGDLS, CDR2 YYNGEE. The CDR3 runs to 15 residues. Written as DNA, the CDR3 is TGTGCCAGCAGCGCCGACTCCAGCTCCTACAATGAGCAGTTCTTC. Its protein product is CASSADSSSYNEQFF.

This rearrangement joins TRBV7-2 to TRBJ2-5, with 13 bases that match TRBD2. Germline CDR1 reads SGHTA; CDR2 reads FQGNSA. Trimming at V came to 0 bases and at J to 5 bases, leaving 6 bases not matched to a gene. CDR3 length equals 17 residues. The CDR3 DNA sequence: TGTGCCAGCAGCTTAGCACTAGCGGGGGGGCGCGGGGAGACCCAGTACTTC. Protein sequence: CASSLALAGGRGETQYF.

J is TRBJ2-1 and V is TRBV29-1, with TRBD1 matching over 8 bases. Germline assignment: CDR1 SQVTM and CDR2 ANQGSEA. The ends lost 0 bases at V and 5 bases at J; junction bases unmatched: 6. There are 15 residues in the CDR3. The CDR3 region has the DNA TGCAGCGTTGAAGACGGGACAGGAGAAAACAATGAGCAGTTCTTC. Amino acids: CSVEDGTGENNEQFF.

The chain carries TRBV7-3 and TRBJ1-4, with D maybe TRBD1 (5 bases). Germline CDR1 and CDR2: SGHTA and FQGTGA. This CDR3 contains 15 residues. V was trimmed by 5 bases and J by 2 bases, leaving 12 bases between them. The CDR3 sequence: CASSPNRDTNEKLFF. In nucleotides, the CDR3 is TGTGCCAGCAGCCCGAACCGGGACACTAATGAAAAACTGTTTTTT.

This clone was found once. The V and J genes are TRBV12-3 or TRBV12-4 and TRBJ2-1; TRBD2 aligns across 8 bases. The V and J ends lost 6 bases and 10 bases, in that order; junction bases with no gene match: 2. The CDR3 spans 11 residues. CDR3 in amino acids: CASRVAGEQFF. The CDR3 DNA sequence: TGTGCCAGCAGGGTAGCGGGAGAGCAGTTCTTC.